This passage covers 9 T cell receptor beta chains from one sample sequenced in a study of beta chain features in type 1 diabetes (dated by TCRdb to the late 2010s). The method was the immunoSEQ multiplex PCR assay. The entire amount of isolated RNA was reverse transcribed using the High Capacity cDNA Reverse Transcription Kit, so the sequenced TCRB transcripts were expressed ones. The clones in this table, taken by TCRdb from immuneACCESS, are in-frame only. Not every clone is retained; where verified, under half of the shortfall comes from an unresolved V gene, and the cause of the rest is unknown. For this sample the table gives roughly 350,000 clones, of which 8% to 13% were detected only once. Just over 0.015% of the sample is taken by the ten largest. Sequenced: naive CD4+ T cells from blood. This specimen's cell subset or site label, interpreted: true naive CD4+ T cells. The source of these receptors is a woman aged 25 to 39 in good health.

CDR3 nucleotides: TGTGCCACCAGCAAGGAGCGGGAGGGCACAGATACGCAGTATTTT. This gives the protein CATSKEREGTDTQYF. The chain has TRBV15 and TRBJ2-3, with TRBD2 matching over 9 bases. V shed 4 bases, J shed 1 base, and the junction held 3 bases outside the gene matches. The CDR3 sequence is 15 residues long. Germline CDR1 and CDR2: LNHNV and YYDKDF (reference sequence).

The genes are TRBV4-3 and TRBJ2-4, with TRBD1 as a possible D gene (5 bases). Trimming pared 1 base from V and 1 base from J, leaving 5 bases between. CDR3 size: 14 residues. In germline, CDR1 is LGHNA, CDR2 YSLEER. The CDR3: CASSQAGAKNIQYF. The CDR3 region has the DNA TGCGCCAGCAGCCAAGCAGGGGCCAAAAACATTCAGTACTTC.

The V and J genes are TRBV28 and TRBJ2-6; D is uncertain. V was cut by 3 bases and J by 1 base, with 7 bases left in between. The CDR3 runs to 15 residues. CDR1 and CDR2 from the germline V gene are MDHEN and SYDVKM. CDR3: CASSFEASGANVLTF. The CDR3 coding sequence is TGTGCCAGCAGTTTCGAAGCGTCTGGGGCCAACGTCCTGACTTTC.

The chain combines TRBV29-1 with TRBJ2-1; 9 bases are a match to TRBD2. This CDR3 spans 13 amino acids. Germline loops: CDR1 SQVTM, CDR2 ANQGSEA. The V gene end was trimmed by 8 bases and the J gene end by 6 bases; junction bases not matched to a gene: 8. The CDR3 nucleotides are TGCAGCTCGAGCGGGAGGTTAACCAATGAGCAGTTCTTC. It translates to CSSSGRLTNEQFF.

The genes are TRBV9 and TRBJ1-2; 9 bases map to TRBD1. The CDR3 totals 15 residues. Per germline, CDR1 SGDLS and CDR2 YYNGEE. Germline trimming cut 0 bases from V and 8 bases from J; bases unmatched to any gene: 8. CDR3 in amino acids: CASSVGDRGAMGYTF. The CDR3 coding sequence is TGTGCCAGCAGCGTAGGCGACAGGGGGGCAATGGGCTACACCTTC. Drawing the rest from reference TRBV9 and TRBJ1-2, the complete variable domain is DSGVTQTPKHLITATGQRVTLRCSPRSGDLSVYWYQQSLDQGLQFLIQYYNGEERAKGNILERFSAQQFPDLHSELNLSSLELGDSALYFCASSVGDRGAMGYTFGSGTRLTVV.

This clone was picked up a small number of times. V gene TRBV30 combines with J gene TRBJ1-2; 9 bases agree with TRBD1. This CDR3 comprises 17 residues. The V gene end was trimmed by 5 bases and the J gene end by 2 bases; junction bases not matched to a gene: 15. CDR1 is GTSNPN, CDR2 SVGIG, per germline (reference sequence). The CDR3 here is CAWQEGTGSLRNYGYTF. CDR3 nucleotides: TGTGCCTGGCAGGAAGGGACAGGGTCTCTCCGGAACTATGGCTACACCTTC.

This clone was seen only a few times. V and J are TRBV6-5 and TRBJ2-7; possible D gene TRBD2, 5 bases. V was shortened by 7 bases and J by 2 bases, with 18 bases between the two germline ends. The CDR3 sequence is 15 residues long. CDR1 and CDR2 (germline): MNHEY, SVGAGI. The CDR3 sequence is CASTLSGVRPYEQYF. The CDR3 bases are TGTGCCAGCACCCTCTCCGGGGTAAGACCCTACGAGCAGTACTTC.

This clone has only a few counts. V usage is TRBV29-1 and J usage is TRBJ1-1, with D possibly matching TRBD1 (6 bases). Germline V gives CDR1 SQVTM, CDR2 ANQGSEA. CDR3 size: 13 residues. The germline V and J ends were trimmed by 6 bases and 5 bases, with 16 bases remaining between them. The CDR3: CSVAPGGGTEAFF. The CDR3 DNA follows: TGCAGCGTCGCTCCTGGGGGCGGTACTGAAGCTTTCTTT.

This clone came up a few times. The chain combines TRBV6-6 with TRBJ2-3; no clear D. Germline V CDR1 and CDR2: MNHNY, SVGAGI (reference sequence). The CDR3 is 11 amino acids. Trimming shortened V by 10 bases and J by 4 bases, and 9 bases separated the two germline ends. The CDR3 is CATRRSDTQYF. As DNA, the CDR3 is TGTGCCACGCGAAGATCAGATACGCAGTATTTT.